This entry is about one T cell receptor (beta chain). Its cognate antigen is unknown. The data belong to a study of cytomegalovirus exposure and HLA in healthy donors. The study, taken as a whole, reports: Cytomegalovirus association was assigned to about 150 TCR beta chains.

A multiplex PCR was run with 60 Vbeta primers and 13 Jbeta primers. The method was immunoSEQ multiplex PCR; TCRdb's version includes in-frame clones alone and lacks a portion of them. The sample consists of approximately 170,000 clones, approximately 70% of them appearing once. The trim removed 0 bases at V and 2 bases at J, leaving 11 bases unmatched. CDR1 is SGHRS, CDR2 YFSETQ, per germline. The CDR3 consists of 18 residues. The sample consisted of PBMCs. This TCR derives from a man aged 18 to 29 in good health and CMV-seropositive. The chain couples TRBV5-1 to TRBJ2-5, with 9 bases lining up with TRBD2. For the CDR3, the DNA is TGCGCCAGCAGCTTGGCCGTGGTGCGGGGGGGAATGCAAGAGACCCAGTACTTC. Amino acid sequence: CASSLAVVRGGMQETQYF.